The entry that follows covers one T cell receptor beta chain sequence. Original handling: Estimation of nucleated cell counts relied on the amplification of reference gene primers. Produced via immunoSEQ multiplex PCR; TCRdb's table is partial and in-frame only. That table furnishes V, J and clone size, whereas the DNA furnished D and trimming. Here the sample spans about 270,000 clones, about four fifths being singletons. This entry comes from a study of blood T cell repertoires in COVID-19. Across the whole study: Researchers got acute and convalescent COVID-19 samples from the United States, Italy and Spain. From T cells, B-cell-depleted T cells, or PBMCs came the material, which was cDNA or gDNA.

This CDR3 is built from 13 residues. Trimming pared 3 bases from V and 7 bases from J, leaving 12 bases between. The germline V gene has CDR1 MDHEN and CDR2 SYDVKM. The clonotype was recovered from a man at least 80 years old with acute or convalescent COVID-19. The rearrangement uses TRBV28 and TRBJ2-5, with TRBD2 as a possible D gene (6 bases). The sequencing sample was made of peripheral blood. The DNA of the CDR3 is TGTGCCAGCAGTTTTTGGCGGGACTGGACCCAGTACTTC. Protein product: CASSFWRDWTQYF.